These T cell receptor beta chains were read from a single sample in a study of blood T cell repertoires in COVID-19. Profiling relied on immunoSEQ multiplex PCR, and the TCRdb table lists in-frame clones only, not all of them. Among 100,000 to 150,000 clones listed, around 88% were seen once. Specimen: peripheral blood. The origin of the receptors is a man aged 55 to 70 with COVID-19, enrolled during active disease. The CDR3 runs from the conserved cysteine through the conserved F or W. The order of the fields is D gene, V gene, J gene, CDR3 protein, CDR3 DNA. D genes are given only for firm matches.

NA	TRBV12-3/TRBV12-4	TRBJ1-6	CASSPGQSPLHF	TGTGCCAGCAGTCCTGGACAGTCACCCCTCCACTTT
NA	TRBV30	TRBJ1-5	CAWSPPGSNQPQHF	TGTGCCTGGAGTCCCCCAGGTAGCAATCAGCCCCAGCATTTT
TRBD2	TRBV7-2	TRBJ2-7	CASSLNSAGGPGYEQYF	TGTGCCAGCAGCTTAAATTCTGCGGGGGGGCCTGGCTACGAGCAGTACTTC
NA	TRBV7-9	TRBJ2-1	CASSSIAVDEQFF	TGTGCCAGCAGCTCCATAGCCGTGGATGAGCAGTTCTTC
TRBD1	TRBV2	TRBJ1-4	CASRTGTGGVYEKLFF	TGTGCCAGCAGAACTGGGACAGGGGGAGTGTATGAAAAACTGTTTTTT
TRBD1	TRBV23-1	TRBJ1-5	CASSQQGVNQPQHF	TGCGCCAGCAGTCAACAGGGGGTCAATCAGCCCCAGCATTTT
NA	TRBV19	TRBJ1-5	CASSKDPRTDQPQHF	TGTGCCAGTAGTAAAGACCCACGGACAGATCAGCCCCAGCATTTT
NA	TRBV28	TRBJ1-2	CASSLVRGTDGYTF	TGTGCCAGCAGTTTAGTTCGGGGGACGGATGGCTACACCTTC
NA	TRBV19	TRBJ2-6	CASRARTGSSGANVLTF	TGTGCCAGTAGGGCACGTACAGGGAGCTCTGGGGCCAACGTCCTGACTTTC
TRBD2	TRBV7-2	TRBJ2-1	CASNYAGGNNEQFF	TGTGCCAGCAACTACGCGGGGGGGAACAATGAGCAGTTCTTC
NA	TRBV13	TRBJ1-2	CASSLNGKTGQYGYTF	TGTGCCAGCAGCCTCAATGGAAAGACAGGACAATATGGCTACACCTTC